The entry below describes one T cell receptor beta chain. Its binding antigen is unknown. No qualities accompany the bases; no much larger clone lies one base away. Receptor amplification or capture employed PCR. Instrument used: Illumina HiSeq 2500. Unique molecular identifiers were incorporated into TCR beta cDNA libraries to reduce PCR and sequencing biases. Every 1 to 10 million input T cells yielded 500,000 or so cDNA molecules, meaning each molecule approximated one T cell. The patient libraries were prepared and sequenced with the same protocol used for the earlier healthy control dataset. Within a given batch, samples were prepared together, multiplexed and sequenced on the same HiSeq lane. The published analysis was carried out like this. MIGEC was used to process the raw barcoded reads, and molecular identifier groups with only a single read were discarded before consensus assembly and CDR3 extraction. VDJtools was used for post-analysis of the clonotype tables, and diversity was normalized by down-sampling every dataset to the size of the smallest sample. In repertoire overlap clustering, CDR3 amino acid sequences, but not nucleotide sequences, were matched to correct batch-related cross-sample contamination. Clones were called with MiXCR by TCRdb after fastp trimmed the public reads at Q25, and only in-frame beta chains were retained. Every distinct CDR3 protein forms one entry, paired with its most common genes and DNA. The authors' filters were not applied to this entry. This sample holds approximately 440,000 distinct CDR3 sequences; around 40% were observed only once. The top ten clones comprise 9.5% to 13% of the sample.

V and J are trimmed by 7 bases and 2 bases, and the gene matches miss 15 bases of the junction. Counted from cysteine to phenylalanine, this CDR3 has 18 amino acids. Kept here is only the CDR3 DNA, which spans 54 bases and is read in frame from base 1. This sample is drawn from a study of post-analysis software for immune sequencing data (dated by TCRdb to about 2015). Background for the entire study: Relapsing-remitting, secondary progressive and progressive-relapsing multiple sclerosis were recorded as disease courses, and subtype annotation was lacking for some patients. The patient repertoires were set against about 12 previously published healthy control repertoires from donors whose ages ranged from roughly 6 to 26 years. A subset of samples was prepared in parallel using single-end sample barcoding, then pooled and co-amplified after Illumina adapter ligation. Summary of the overall study and its limitations: Compared with controls, multiple sclerosis patients had significantly lower normalized Chao1 diversity, a finding suggesting substantial peripheral T-cell clonal expansion. The multiple sclerosis patient group was slightly younger than the control group. Patients showed significantly higher frequencies than controls for about 5 TRBV segments, among them TRBV5-6, TRBV5-1 and TRBV20-1. Direct clustering with F measure revealed strong co-clustering of samples prepared in the same batch, which led to a batch-effect correction.

To demonstrate the VDJtools post-analysis software, the study profiled TCR beta repertoires from the peripheral blood of about 13 young patients with multiple sclerosis. The multiple sclerosis patients were children and adolescents ranging in age from about 6 to 17 years. This sequence uses TRBV12-3 or TRBV12-4 and TRBJ2-7; the junction holds 12 bases that match TRBD2. The TCR sequence derives from a girl between 5 and 17 years old with multiple sclerosis. Sequenced sample: blood. The CDR3: CASTSSLTLAGGPYEQYF. The nucleotide sequence reads TGTGCCAGCACCTCATCCTTGACTCTAGCGGGAGGGCCCTACGAGCAGTACTTC.